The clone carrying this T cell receptor (beta chain) was recorded many times. This entry is derived from a study of neurological immune-mediated disorders. Stored at -80 C, 2 million PBMCs were the source of the unsorted libraries. A single run covered 15-18 subjects with over 170 million TCR-beta sequences. Each CDR3 protein is one row after TCRdb ran MiXCR on the 5' RACE reads. This sample yields about 50,000 distinct CDR3 sequences, of which about 9.4% are seen a single time; about 5% belongs to the top ten. The V gene's germline CDR1 is LGHNA and CDR2 YSLEER. This CDR3 contains 12 residues. Between the trimmed V and J ends, which lost 2 bases and 8 bases, there was a span of 9 bases.

The receptor's source is a man between 70 and 80 years old with HTLV-1-associated myelopathy (HAM/TSP). The V and J genes are TRBV4-3 and TRBJ1-2; no definite D call. The sequencing input was PBMCs. The CDR3 spells CASSQLAGGYTF. As DNA, the CDR3 is TGCGCCAGCAGCCAACTTGCGGGGGGCTACACCTTC.